Following are 13 T cell receptor beta chains from one sample sequenced in a study of T cells after yellow fever vaccination. Each CDR3 protein gets one entry after TCRdb re-called the 5' RACE reads with MiXCR. In the table there are about 45,000 distinct CDR3 sequences, roughly 7.1% of which are singletons. The material was CD8+ T cells not binding an NS4B(214-222) dextramer, sorted from PBMCs, obtained 45 days after the yellow fever booster vaccination. The origin of the receptors is a man aged 25 to 40 who received the YFV17D yellow fever vaccine.

In regard to this clonotype: A read error may explain this, as a much larger clone is one base away. The chain joins TRBV12-5 to TRBJ2-3, with TRBD2 as a possible D gene (5 bases). Per the germline V gene, CDR1 is LGHNT and CDR2 is FRNRAP. V lost 7 bases, J lost 10 bases, and 18 bases lay in between. This CDR3 has 13 amino acids. CDR3 sequence: CASDSETGLAQYF. CDR3 bases: TGTGCTAGTGATTCCGAAACCGGACTCGCGCAGTATTTT. Full variable domain (missing parts from reference TRBV12-5 and TRBJ2-3): DARVTQTPRHKVTEMGQEVTMRCQPILGHNTVFWYRQTMMQGLELLAYFRNRAPLDDSGMPKDRFSAEMPDATLATLKIQPSEPRDSAVYFCASDSETGLAQYFGPGTRLTVL.

This clonotype was seen at least ten times. The chain recombines TRBV20-1 with TRBJ2-2; 8 bases agree with TRBD2. CDR3 length equals 17 residues. Per the germline V gene, CDR1 is DFQATT and CDR2 is SNEGSKA (reference sequence). Trimming removed 5 bases from V and 5 bases from J; junction bases left unmatched: 16. This CDR3 is CSAGGWVSGSATGELFF. DNA of the CDR3: TGCAGTGCTGGGGGGTGGGTGAGCGGGAGTGCGACCGGGGAGCTGTTTTTT.

This clonotype was found a few times. The V gene is TRBV7-2, the J gene TRBJ2-2; TRBD1 matches at 7 bases. This CDR3 region has 16 residues. The V segment lost 4 bases and the J segment 5 bases; nucleotides outside the gene matches: 10. Germline V CDR1 and CDR2: SGHTA, FQGNSA. CDR3 loop: CASSSPEDRLTGELFF. DNA for the CDR3: TGTGCCAGCAGCTCTCCGGAGGACAGGTTGACCGGGGAGCTGTTTTTT.

This clonotype is judged medium-sized. The chain couples TRBV6-2 or TRBV6-3 to TRBJ2-7; D uncertain. CDR1 MNHEY and CDR2 SVGEGT come from the germline V gene. CDR3 length: 12 amino acids. Trimming left V 2 bases short and J 4 bases short, with 6 bases between. CDR3: CASSYPHYEQYF. The CDR3 DNA reads as TGTGCCAGCAGTTACCCCCATTACGAGCAGTACTTC.

This rearrangement joins TRBV6-5 to TRBJ2-1; 8 bases fit TRBD2. The CDR3 spans 17 residues. Germline assignment: CDR1 MNHEY and CDR2 SVGAGI. V shed 2 bases and J 5 bases; nucleotides not matched to a gene: 11. The CDR3 spells CASSYTIAGRHHNEQFF. CDR3 bases: TGTGCCAGCAGTTACACCATAGCGGGAAGACACCACAATGAGCAGTTCTTC.

This clonotype was detected many times. The gene calls are TRBV5-5 and TRBJ2-1; D is uncertain. Germline assignment: CDR1 SGHKS and CDR2 YYEKEE (reference sequence). The V end lost 4 bases, the J end lost 7 bases, and 15 bases lay between the germline ends. The length of the CDR3 is 14 residues. CDR3 in DNA: TGTGCCAGCAGCGACAACGGGTCTGGAAATGAGCAGTTCTTC. Translating it yields CASSDNGSGNEQFF. The variable domain in full, completed from reference TRBV5-5 and TRBJ2-1, reads DAGVTQSPTHLIKTRGQQVTLRCSPISGHKSVSWYQQVLGQGPQFIFQYYEKEERGRGNFPDRFSARQFPNYSSELNVNALLLGDSALYLCASSDNGSGNEQFFGPGTRLTVL.

This clonotype was recorded at least ten times. The J gene is TRBJ1-4, the V gene TRBV27; 9 positions match TRBD1. With 4 bases clipped from V and 6 bases from J, the junction kept 12 bases outside the gene matches. This CDR3 region has 17 residues. The germline V gene has CDR1 MNHEY and CDR2 SMNVEV (reference sequence). The CDR3 here is CASSWETSTGGYEKLFF. CDR3 DNA: TGTGCCAGCAGTTGGGAGACCTCGACAGGGGGATATGAAAAACTGTTTTTT.

The sample holds many counts of this clonotype. The V gene is TRBV6-4, the J gene TRBJ2-3; D gene uncertain. CDR1 and CDR2 from the germline V gene are MRHNA and SNTAGT. The V end lost 4 bases, the J end lost 2 bases, and 7 bases lay between the germline ends. The CDR3 is 13 amino acids. CDR3 in DNA: TGTGCCAGCAGTGTTACGGCCACAGATACGCAGTATTTT. Its protein is CASSVTATDTQYF.

The chain employs TRBV7-9 and TRBJ2-1, with TRBD2 identical over 9 bases. Looked up from germline, CDR1 is SEHNR and CDR2 is FQNEAQ (reference sequence). The length of the CDR3 is 16 residues. With 6 bases clipped from V and 8 bases from J, the junction kept 14 bases outside the gene matches. The CDR3 spells CASSNHRSSGMDEQFF. The CDR3 DNA reads as TGTGCCAGCAGTAATCATCGTTCTAGCGGGATGGATGAGCAGTTCTTC.

This clonotype was seen more than once but under ten times. The chain links TRBV5-4 to TRBJ2-6; no clear D gene. CDR3 length equals 19 residues. The germline V gene encodes CDR1 SGHNT and CDR2 YYREEE (reference sequence). V lost 0 bases to trimming and J lost 0 bases, with 16 bases between them. In DNA, the CDR3 is TGTGCCAGCAGCTTGGCCCACAGCCGCCTCATCTCTGGGGCCAACGTCCTGACTTTC. It specifies CASSLAHSRLISGANVLTF.

This clonotype appeared many times. V usage is TRBV6-2 or TRBV6-3 and J usage is TRBJ2-3; TRBD2 aligns across 13 bases. CDR1 is MNHEY and CDR2 is SVGEGT in the germline V gene. J gave up 4 bases and V 5 bases, and 0 bases lay outside the gene matches. There are 14 residues in the CDR3. Written as DNA, the CDR3 is TGTGCCAGCAGTGGGACTAGCGGGGCAGATACGCAGTATTTT. Protein sequence: CASSGTSGADTQYF.

The sample holds many counts of this clonotype. The chain joins TRBV19 to TRBJ2-1; 7 bases fit TRBD2. The CDR3 has 16 amino acids. Germline-derived CDR1 and CDR2 are LNHDA and SQIVND (reference sequence). Trimming removed 2 bases from V and 4 bases from J; junction bases left unmatched: 8. The CDR3 spells CASSIQPSGPYNEQFF. CDR3 nucleotides: TGTGCCAGTAGTATACAGCCTAGCGGACCTTACAATGAGCAGTTCTTC.

Comment on this clonotype: A much more abundant neighbour one base away suggests this may be a read error. This sequence joins TRBV11-2 and TRBJ1-5; D ambiguous. Germline V gene data show CDR1 as SGHAT and CDR2 as FQNNGV. The CDR3 runs 14 residues. DNA of the CDR3: TGTGCCAGCAGCTTATCAGCGGGTAATCACCCCCAGCATTTT. Translated, it gives CASSLSAGNHPQHF. Combining the CDR3 with reference TRBV11-2 and TRBJ1-5 gives the whole variable domain EAGVAQSPRYKIIEKRQSVAFWCNPISGHATLYWYQQILGQGPKLLIQFQNNGVVDDSQLPKDRFSAERLKGVDSTLKIQPAKLEDSAVYLCASSLSAGNHPQHFGDGTRLSIL.